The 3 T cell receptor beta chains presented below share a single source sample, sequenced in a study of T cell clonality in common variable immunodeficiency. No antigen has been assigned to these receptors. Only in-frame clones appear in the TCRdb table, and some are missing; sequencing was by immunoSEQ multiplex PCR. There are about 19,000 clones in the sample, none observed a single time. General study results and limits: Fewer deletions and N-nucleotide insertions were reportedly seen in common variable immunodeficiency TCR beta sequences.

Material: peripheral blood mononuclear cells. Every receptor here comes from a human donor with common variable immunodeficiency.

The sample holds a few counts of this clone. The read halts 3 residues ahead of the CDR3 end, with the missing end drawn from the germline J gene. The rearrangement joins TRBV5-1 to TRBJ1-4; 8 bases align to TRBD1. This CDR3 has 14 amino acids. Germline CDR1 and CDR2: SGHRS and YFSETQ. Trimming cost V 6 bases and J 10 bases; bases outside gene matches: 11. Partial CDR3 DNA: TGCGCCAGCAAACTCGGTCACAGGGGGGGAAAA. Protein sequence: CASKLGHRGGK. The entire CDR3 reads CASKLGHRGGKLFF.

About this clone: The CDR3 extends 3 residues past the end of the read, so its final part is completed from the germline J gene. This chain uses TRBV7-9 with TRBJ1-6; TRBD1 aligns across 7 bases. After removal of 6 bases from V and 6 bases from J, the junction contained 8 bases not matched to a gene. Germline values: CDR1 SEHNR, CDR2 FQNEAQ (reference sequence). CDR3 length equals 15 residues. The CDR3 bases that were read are TGTGCCAGCAGTCCCACAGGGGACCCTAATTCACCC. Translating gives CASSPTGDPNSP. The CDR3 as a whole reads CASSPTGDPNSPLHF.

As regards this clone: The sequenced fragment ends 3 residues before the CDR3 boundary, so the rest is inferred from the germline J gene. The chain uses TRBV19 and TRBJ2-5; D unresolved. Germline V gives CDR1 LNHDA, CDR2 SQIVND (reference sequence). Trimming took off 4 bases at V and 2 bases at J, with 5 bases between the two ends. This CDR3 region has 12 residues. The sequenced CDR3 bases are TGTGCCAGTAGTACACAGCAAGAGACC. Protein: CASSTQQET. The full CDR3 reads CASSTQQETQYF.